Sequencing of this T cell receptor beta chain was carried out in a study of T cell changes during pregnancy in multiple sclerosis. TCRdb keeps only in-frame clones here, not all; method: immunoSEQ multiplex PCR. The sample holds 70,000 to 90,000 clones, 91% seen once. The germline CDR1 and CDR2 sequences are SQVTM and ANQGSEA. V shed 1 base and J 0 bases; nucleotides not matched to a gene: 5. The CDR3 spans 17 residues. This rearrangement joins TRBV29-1 to TRBJ2-6, with 8 bases identical to TRBD1. Sequencing used PBMCs, obtained in the first trimester of pregnancy. This clonotype originated in a female donor in good health, serving as a control in a pregnancy study. Some clones in this sample may be carry-over from other donors' samples. This CDR3 reads CSVEARDRSSGANVLTF. DNA for the CDR3: TGCAGCGTTGAAGCTAGGGACAGGAGCTCTGGGGCCAACGTCCTGACTTTC. Full variable domain (outside the CDR3, taken from reference TRBV29-1 and TRBJ2-6): SAVISQKPSRDICQRGTSLTIQCQVDSQVTMMFWYRQQPGQSLTLIATANQGSEATYESGFVIDKFPISRPNLTFSTLTVSNMSPEDSSIYLCSVEARDRSSGANVLTFGAGSRLTVL.